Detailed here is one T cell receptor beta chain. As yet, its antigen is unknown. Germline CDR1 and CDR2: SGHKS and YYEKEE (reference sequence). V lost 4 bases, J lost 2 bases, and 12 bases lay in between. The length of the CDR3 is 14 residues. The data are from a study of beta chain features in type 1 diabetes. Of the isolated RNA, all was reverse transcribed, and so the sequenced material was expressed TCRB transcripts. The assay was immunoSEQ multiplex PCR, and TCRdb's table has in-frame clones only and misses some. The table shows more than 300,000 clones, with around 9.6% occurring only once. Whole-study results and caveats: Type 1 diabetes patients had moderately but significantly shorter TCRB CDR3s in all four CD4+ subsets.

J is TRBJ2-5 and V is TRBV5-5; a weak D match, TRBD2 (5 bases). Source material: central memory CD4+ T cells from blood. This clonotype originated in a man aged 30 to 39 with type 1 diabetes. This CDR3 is CASSPDWAQETQYF. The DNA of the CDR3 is TGTGCCAGCAGCCCGGACTGGGCGCAAGAGACCCAGTACTTC.